This is a list of T cell receptor beta chains from one sample in a study of Graves' ophthalmopathy and Graves' hyperthyroidism. Each CDR3 protein is one row after TCRdb ran MiXCR on the multiplex PCR reads. The table lists around 670,000 distinct CDR3 sequences, roughly two fifths of them singletons. The sample consisted of peripheral blood. The receptors were gathered from an adult man with Graves' ophthalmopathy. Both conserved end residues are part of each CDR3. Each record gives: J gene, V gene, clone size, D gene, CDR3 DNA, CDR3 protein. D genes are given only for firm matches. Not all rows give a size; the values are once, few, many and, for expanded clones, a class.

>TRBJ1-2|TRBV29-1|.|.
TGCAGCTTGGGCGCCGCGGCAGGCTATGGCTACACCTTC
CSLGAAAGYGYTF
>TRBJ1-2|TRBV19|few|TRBD1
TGTGCCAGTAACGCCCCGGGACAGGGGGCGAGGTATGGCTACACCTTC
CASNAPGQGARYGYTF
>TRBJ1-3|TRBV7-9|few|.
TGTGCCAGCAGCTTCAGGACGGGAAACACCATATATTTT
CASSFRTGNTIYF
>TRBJ1-5|TRBV19|many|TRBD1
TGTGCCAGTAGCATTGACAGGGATATTCAGCCCCAGCATTTT
CASSIDRDIQPQHF
>TRBJ2-7|TRBV9|.|.
TGTGCCAGCAGTGACAGGTCCAACGAGCAGTACTTC
CASSDRSNEQYF
>TRBJ2-5|TRBV9|once|.
TGTGCCAGCAGCGTGACCGGCAGCCGATACTTC
CASSVTGSRYF
>TRBJ2-5|TRBV20-1|.|.
TGCAGTGCTAGAGGGGTCCAAAATCAAGAGACCCAGTACTTC
CSARGVQNQETQYF
>TRBJ2-5|TRBV20-1|many|.
TGCAGTGCTACGCGTACTGGACTTTACCAAGAGACCCAGTACTTC
CSATRTGLYQETQYF
>TRBJ1-2|TRBV10-3|.|.
TGTGCCAGCAGTGAGGGGGGAATCTATGGCCACACCTTC
CASSEGGIYGHTF
>TRBJ2-5|TRBV12-3/TRBV12-4|few|TRBD1
TGTGCCAGCAGACAAGGACAGGGAACCCAAGAGACCCAGTACTTC
CASRQGQGTQETQYF
>TRBJ2-6|TRBV29-1|medium-sized|.
TGCAGCGTTGTGTCTGGGGCCAACGTCCTGACTTTC
CSVVSGANVLTF
>TRBJ1-6|TRBV20-1|.|.
TGCAGTGCTACCGGATCCGACTCACCCCTCCACTTT
CSATGSDSPLHF
>TRBJ2-6|TRBV12-3/TRBV12-4|many|.
TGTGCCAGCAGCCCGTACTCTGGGGCCAACGTCCTGACTTTC
CASSPYSGANVLTF
>TRBJ2-6|TRBV5-1|many|.
TGCGCCAGCAGCCCCTCGGGCGCTGGGGCCAACGTCCTGACTTTC
CASSPSGAGANVLTF
>TRBJ2-7|TRBV10-3|many|TRBD1
TGTGCCACCCAAGCCGGGACAGGGAGCTCCGAGCAGTACTTC
CATQAGTGSSEQYF
>TRBJ1-1|TRBV9|.|.
TGTGCCAGCAGCGTCGCTCCCAACGGAAACACTGAAGCTTTCTTT
CASSVAPNGNTEAFF
>TRBJ1-4|TRBV2|many|.
TGTGCCAGCAGTGAAGCAACGGGAGAGGGTGAAAAACTGTTTTTT
CASSEATGEGEKLFF
>TRBJ1-2|TRBV12-3/TRBV12-4|.|TRBD1
TGTGCCAGCAGCTTAGAGGGGACAGTTTATGGCTACACCTTC
CASSLEGTVYGYTF
>TRBJ1-6|TRBV3-1|.|TRBD1
TGTGCCAGCAGCCAAGCGGACGGGACAGGGGCTTCACCCCTCCACTTT
CASSQADGTGASPLHF
>TRBJ1-5|TRBV7-9|.|.
TGTGCCAGCGGCTTGGCAGGTGGCAATCAGCCCCAGCATTTT
CASGLAGGNQPQHF
>TRBJ2-2|TRBV25-1|.|.
TGTGCCAGCAGTGAACTGGGGGCAGCCGGGGAGCTGTTTTTT
CASSELGAAGELFF
>TRBJ2-5|TRBV24-1|.|TRBD2
TGTGCCACCAGGGGACTCGGGACTAGCGCCTGGGAGACCCAGTACTTC
CATRGLGTSAWETQYF
>TRBJ1-4|TRBV2|few|.
TGTGCCAGCAGTGCCTCAGGGTGGGCTAATGAAAAACTGTTTTTT
CASSASGWANEKLFF
>TRBJ2-7|TRBV2|.|.
TGTGCCAGCGCCCTAGGGGGACCGCTCGAGCAGTACTTC
CASALGGPLEQYF
>TRBJ2-3|TRBV4-2|.|.
TGTGCCAGCAGCTCGGACCGAGGGGCAGATACGCAGTATTTT
CASSSDRGADTQYF
>TRBJ1-1|TRBV5-6|few|.
TGTGCCAGCAGCCGATATTCAGGCTCGGGCACTGAAGCTTTCTTT
CASSRYSGSGTEAFF
>TRBJ2-7|TRBV25-1|many|TRBD1
TGTGCCAGCAGTGCGACAGGGGTCTACGAGCAGTACTTC
CASSATGVYEQYF
>TRBJ2-7|TRBV7-2|.|TRBD2
TGTGCCAGCAGCTTTTCTTCTAGCGGGAGGGCCGGGGAGCAGTACTTC
CASSFSSSGRAGEQYF
>TRBJ1-2|TRBV11-2|.|.
TGTGCCAGCAGCTCACCCACATTCTATGGCTACACCTTC
CASSSPTFYGYTF
>TRBJ2-6|TRBV2|few|TRBD2
TGTGCCAGCATTCTAGGGCGGGAGAGCTCTGGGGCCAACGTCCTGACTTTC
CASILGRESSGANVLTF
>TRBJ2-5|TRBV5-4|.|.
TGTGCCAGCAGCTTGCGGCAGGGGACCGAGACCCAGTACTTC
CASSLRQGTETQYF
>TRBJ1-2|TRBV29-1|many|.
TGCAGCGTTGATCTACGGGACCTTGGAGATGGCTACACCTTC
CSVDLRDLGDGYTF
>TRBJ1-5|TRBV10-3|.|TRBD1
TGTGCCATCAGTGAAGGGACAGGGGTTGAGACCCAGCATTTT
CAISEGTGVETQHF
>TRBJ1-2|TRBV11-1|.|TRBD1
TGTGCTAGTACCGGGACAGGGGACTATGGCTACACCTTC
CASTGTGDYGYTF
>TRBJ2-5|TRBV7-9|few|.
TGTGCCAGCAGGAGTGGTAGCGCCTCGCAAGAGACCCAGTACTTC
CASRSGSASQETQYF
>TRBJ2-6|TRBV11-2|few|.
TGTGCCAGCAGCTTAGTGTGGGGGGACATCTCTGGGGCCAACGTCCTGACTTTC
CASSLVWGDISGANVLTF
>TRBJ1-2|TRBV2|many|.
TGTGCCAGCAGTGAAGGAGACAGACACTACACCTTC
CASSEGDRHYTF
>TRBJ1-4|TRBV9|.|.
TGTGCCAGCAGCGTAGGCTCAGGGATTGCAACTAATGAAAAACTGTTTTTT
CASSVGSGIATNEKLFF
>TRBJ1-3|TRBV7-9|many|.
TGTGCCAGCAGCGCCCAGACAAGCCGAAACACCATATATTTT
CASSAQTSRNTIYF
>TRBJ2-7|TRBV7-9|.|.
TGTGCCAGCAGCTTGGAAGGGCGGCAGGACTTCTCCTACGAGCAGTACTTC
CASSLEGRQDFSYEQYF
>TRBJ2-7|TRBV29-1|many|.
TGCAGCGTTCTCCGGGAAGAGGCCAACGAGCAGTACTTC
CSVLREEANEQYF
>TRBJ2-5|TRBV7-9|.|TRBD2
TGTGCCAGCAGCGGGGGGGGGATAAAGACCCAGTACTTC
CASSGGGIKTQYF
>TRBJ2-7|TRBV7-2|few|.
TGTGCCAGCAGCCCCCACTACCTATCCGAGCAGTACTTC
CASSPHYLSEQYF
>TRBJ2-7|TRBV25-1|.|TRBD1
TGTGCCAGCCAGAACAGGGGGCGATACGAGCAGTACTTC
CASQNRGRYEQYF
>TRBJ1-2|TRBV10-3|.|TRBD1
TGTGCCAGCAGTTATCCGGGACAGGGAGGAGACACCTTC
CASSYPGQGGDTF
>TRBJ2-5|TRBV14|many|.
TGTGCCAGCAGCCAAGAGGCCGTACAGTACTTC
CASSQEAVQYF
>TRBJ1-4|TRBV2|few|.
TGTGCCAGCAGGTACGGGACATTCGGTGAAAAACTGTTTTTT
CASRYGTFGEKLFF
>TRBJ2-7|TRBV11-2|.|.
TGTGCCAGCAGCTCGGGACGGGCCACCTACGAGCAGTACTTC
CASSSGRATYEQYF